Below, 29 T cell receptor beta chains from the same sample are listed, as sequenced in a study of shared T cell receptors in the human thymus. Repertoires were generated with immunoSEQ multiplex PCR, while TCRdb's copy carries only in-frame clones and drops some. This sample carries hundreds of thousands of clones, 70% to 90% of them seen once, and the ten largest clones take roughly 0.0086%. These data are also associated with another study on human thymus T cells.

The sample was thymocytes. These receptors all stem from a boy younger than two with a congenital heart defect.

This chain connects TRBV6-1 to TRBJ2-7; TRBD1 matches at 9 bases. V shed 6 bases and J 3 bases; nucleotides not matched to a gene: 9. Germline loops: CDR1 MNHNS, CDR2 SASEGT. The CDR3 loop spans 15 amino acids. The CDR3 DNA sequence: TGTGCCAGCAGGGAGGGACAGGGCAACTACTACGAGCAGTACTTC. This encodes CASREGQGNYYEQYF.

The rearrangement uses TRBV5-1 and TRBJ2-1; 7 bases are shared with TRBD1. The CDR3 covers 15 residues. The V gene's germline CDR1 is SGHRS and CDR2 YFSETQ. After removal of 5 bases from V and 5 bases from J, the junction contained 10 bases not matched to a gene. The CDR3 region is CASRGGEGANNEQFF. The CDR3 nucleotides are TGCGCCAGCAGAGGAGGAGAGGGGGCAAACAATGAGCAGTTCTTC.

The chain uses TRBV4-3 and TRBJ1-4; tentatively, D is TRBD1 (6 bases). The CDR3 covers 17 residues. Per the germline V gene, CDR1 is LGHNA and CDR2 is YSLEER. V lost 0 bases and J 2 bases, leaving 13 bases between the germline ends. The CDR3 DNA follows: TGCGCCAGCAGCCAAGATAGCGGGGGGCTTACTAATGAAAAACTGTTTTTT. This sequence encodes CASSQDSGGLTNEKLFF.

The chain carries TRBV28 and TRBJ1-5; 9 bases fit TRBD1. The CDR3 runs to 16 residues. Germline CDR1 is MDHEN and CDR2 is SYDVKM. V was clipped by 7 bases and J by 0 bases; unmatched bases: 7. DNA of the CDR3: TGTGCCAGCACTACAGGGGGCCTTTATAGCAATCAGCCCCAGCATTTT. Translation gives CASTTGGLYSNQPQHF.

This chain connects TRBV16 to TRBJ2-7, with 11 bases lining up with TRBD2. J gave up 4 bases and V 8 bases, and 7 bases lay outside the gene matches. This CDR3 contains 14 residues. Germline V lookup: CDR1 KGHSY, CDR2 FQNENV. This CDR3 is CASGKTSGIYEQYF. The CDR3 coding sequence is TGTGCCAGCGGAAAGACTAGCGGGATTTACGAGCAGTACTTC.

This clone has only one observation. The V gene is TRBV6-5, the J gene TRBJ2-5; no reliable D call. Germline-derived CDR1 and CDR2 are MNHEY and SVGAGI. V was trimmed by 6 bases and J by 3 bases, leaving 5 bases between them. This CDR3 spans 11 amino acids. Here the CDR3 DNA reads TGTGCCAGCAGCCAGGAAGAGACCCAGTACTTC. This sequence encodes CASSQEETQYF.

V and J are TRBV5-1 and TRBJ1-5; D gene ambiguous. The V gene lost 0 bases and the J gene lost 4 bases, with 5 bases spanning the gap. The CDR3 has 13 amino acids. The germline gives CDR1 SGHRS, CDR2 YFSETQ. The CDR3 nucleotides are TGCGCCAGCAGCTTGGTAGAAAATCAGCCCCAGCATTTT. Its protein product is CASSLVENQPQHF.

In this sample, this clone turned up a few times. The chain is built from TRBV4-2 and TRBJ1-1, with 8 bases lining up with TRBD1. The CDR3 extends over 20 amino acids. The V segment lost 0 bases and the J segment 0 bases; nucleotides outside the gene matches: 15. Germline V gene data show CDR1 as LGHNA and CDR2 as YNFKEQ. CDR3 sequence: CASSQDGAGQGAFMNTEAFF. The CDR3 DNA is TGTGCCAGCAGCCAAGATGGGGCAGGGCAGGGGGCGTTCATGAACACTGAAGCTTTCTTT.

The chain carries TRBV14 and TRBJ1-1, with D possibly TRBD1 on 6 matching bases. V lost 0 bases and J 2 bases, leaving 22 bases between the germline ends. Per germline, CDR1 SGHDN and CDR2 FVKESK. The CDR3 consists of 19 residues. The CDR3 is CASSQDRVQGTMRNTEAFF. DNA of the CDR3: TGTGCCAGCAGCCAAGACCGGGTGCAGGGGACCATGAGAAACACTGAAGCTTTCTTT.

In this sample, this clone turned up a few times. The rearrangement joins TRBV14 to TRBJ1-3; 9 bases are a match to TRBD1. Germline loops: CDR1 SGHDN, CDR2 FVKESK. The CDR3 extends over 17 amino acids. With 1 base clipped from V and 2 bases from J, the junction kept 6 bases outside the gene matches. The CDR3 sequence is CASSQARDRETGNTIYF. The CDR3 DNA is TGTGCCAGCAGCCAAGCCCGGGACAGGGAAACTGGAAACACCATATATTTT. Using reference TRBV14 and TRBJ1-3 for the parts outside the CDR3, the full variable domain is EAGVTQFPSHSVIEKGQTVTLRCDPISGHDNLYWYRRVMGKEIKFLLHFVKESKQDESGMPNNRFLAERTGGTYSTLKVQPAELEDSGVYFCASSQARDRETGNTIYFGEGSWLTVV.

This chain uses TRBV4-1 with TRBJ2-7; weak D call: TRBD2 (5 bases). CDR1 is MGHRA, CDR2 YSYEKL, per germline. V lost 1 base to trimming and J lost 5 bases, with 15 bases between them. The CDR3 sequence is 15 residues long. The CDR3 sequence: CASSQGQVERDEQYF. The CDR3 bases are TGCGCCAGCAGCCAAGGGCAGGTTGAGAGGGACGAGCAGTACTTC.

The chain couples TRBV28 to TRBJ1-5, with TRBD1 matching 9 bases. Germline V gene data show CDR1 as MDHEN and CDR2 as SYDVKM. The CDR3 is made up of 19 amino acids. The V gene end was trimmed by 2 bases and the J gene end by 0 bases; junction bases not matched to a gene: 11. The CDR3 reads CASSLRGQGTNYSNQPQHF. Here the CDR3 DNA reads TGTGCCAGCAGTTTAAGGGGACAGGGCACCAATTATAGCAATCAGCCCCAGCATTTT.

The rearrangement links TRBV10-3 to TRBJ2-7, with TRBD2 identical over 13 bases. The CDR3 has 17 amino acids. Germline values: CDR1 ENHRY, CDR2 SYGVKD. V dropped 6 bases and J dropped 3; count of bases not matched to a gene: 11. CDR3 sequence reads: CAISTGLAGAWDYEQYF. CDR3 in DNA: TGTGCCATCAGCACCGGACTAGCGGGAGCGTGGGACTACGAGCAGTACTTC.

V and J are TRBV6-5 and TRBJ1-1; D may be TRBD1 (6 bases). The CDR3 has 15 residues. With 8 bases removed from V and 1 base from J, the gap between germline ends came to 17 bases. CDR1 and CDR2 from the germline V gene are MNHEY and SVGAGI. The CDR3 loop is CASGQNSDRNTEAFF. CDR3 in DNA: TGTGCCAGCGGACAAAATTCGGACAGGAACACTGAAGCTTTCTTT.

The rearrangement joins TRBV25-1 to TRBJ2-5, with D perhaps TRBD1 (6 bases). This CDR3 is built from 17 residues. The ends were cut back, 2 bases at V and 5 bases at J, with 21 bases in the middle. From germline, CDR1 is MGHDK and CDR2 SYGVNS. The CDR3 reads CASSEIGPGVFWETQYF. As DNA, the CDR3 is TGTGCCAGCAGTGAAATAGGTCCAGGGGTTTTTTGGGAGACCCAGTACTTC.

The chain joins TRBV19 to TRBJ2-1, with TRBD1 identical over 7 bases. Germline V lookup: CDR1 LNHDA, CDR2 SQIVND (reference sequence). The CDR3 covers 14 residues. The ends lost 6 bases at V and 4 bases at J; junction bases unmatched: 6. The CDR3 DNA is TGTGCCAGTAGGAGACAGGGTTTGTACAATGAGCAGTTCTTC. This sequence encodes CASRRQGLYNEQFF.

V and J are TRBV10-3 and TRBJ2-5, with D uncertain. Germline V lookup: CDR1 ENHRY, CDR2 SYGVKD. CDR3 length: 15 amino acids. V dropped 3 bases and J dropped 2 bases, with 13 bases sitting between them. This chain's CDR3 is CAISDRVLTQETQYF. The CDR3 nucleotides read TGTGCCATCAGTGATCGGGTTCTCACACAAGAGACCCAGTACTTC.

The chain is built from TRBV4-1 and TRBJ1-5, with TRBD1 matching 7 bases. CDR1 MGHRA and CDR2 YSYEKL come from the germline V gene. The V and J ends lost 1 base and 6 bases, in that order; junction bases with no gene match: 9. This CDR3 is built from 16 residues. This chain's CDR3 is CASSQGAGQVAQPQHF. The CDR3 nucleotides are TGCGCCAGCAGCCAAGGGGCCGGACAGGTGGCTCAGCCCCAGCATTTT.

The chain combines TRBV6-4 with TRBJ2-1; 11 bases line up with TRBD2. Germline V gene lookup returns CDR1 MRHNA and CDR2 SNTAGT. This CDR3 region has 15 residues. Trimming removed 3 bases from V and 8 bases from J; junction bases left unmatched: 6. CDR3: CASSDLAGGKDEQFF. The CDR3 nucleotides read TGTGCCAGCAGTGATCTAGCGGGGGGCAAAGATGAGCAGTTCTTC.

This clone was counted once. The genes are TRBV30 and TRBJ2-1; D call uncertain. Germline CDR1 GTSNPN, CDR2 SVGIG (reference sequence). This CDR3 comprises 18 residues. Trimming left V 0 bases short and J 0 bases short, with 18 bases between. The CDR3 loop is CAWSVLEAAASSYNEQFF. CDR3 coding DNA: TGTGCCTGGAGTGTACTCGAGGCGGCGGCAAGCTCCTACAATGAGCAGTTCTTC.

The chain joins TRBV5-1 to TRBJ2-1; 9 bases map to TRBD2. Per the germline V gene, CDR1 is SGHRS and CDR2 is YFSETQ. The ends lost 4 bases at V and 7 bases at J; junction bases unmatched: 6. This CDR3 comprises 14 residues. The CDR3 nucleotides read TGCGCCAGCAGCGCCGGACTAGCGTTGAATGAGCAGTTCTTC. Translated: CASSAGLALNEQFF.

Concerning this clone itself: Other DNA sequences of this sample code for an identical CDR3. The rearrangement uses TRBV5-1 and TRBJ2-1; 10 bases match TRBD2. The CDR3 covers 15 residues. Germline trimming cut 0 bases from V and 7 bases from J; bases unmatched to any gene: 4. CDR1 and CDR2 from the germline V gene are SGHRS and YFSETQ. The chain's CDR3 is CASSLGLAGVNEQFF. DNA of the CDR3: TGCGCCAGCAGCTTGGGCCTAGCGGGAGTTAATGAGCAGTTCTTC.

The rearrangement joins TRBV19 to TRBJ1-2, with a possible D match to TRBD1 (6 bases). CDR3 length: 17 residues. V was clipped by 1 base and J by 2 bases, with 17 bases between them. Germline lookup yields CDR1 LNHDA and CDR2 SQIVND (reference sequence). The CDR3: CASSIGTLNRVNYGYTF. The DNA for the CDR3 is TGTGCCAGTAGTATAGGAACATTGAACAGGGTAAACTATGGCTACACCTTC.

The chain couples TRBV20-1 to TRBJ2-1; TRBD1 might be the D (6 bases). The ends were cut back, 6 bases at V and 9 bases at J, with 9 bases in the middle. CDR1 is DFQATT, CDR2 SNEGSKA, per germline (reference sequence). The CDR3 loop spans 10 amino acids. CDR3 amino acids: CSAGTPEQFF. The CDR3 DNA reads TGCAGTGCGGGGACACCTGAGCAGTTCTTC.

The chain links TRBV7-6 to TRBJ2-7; D might be TRBD1 (6 bases). Trimming stripped 3 bases from V and 3 bases from J, with 12 bases between. The length of the CDR3 is 14 residues. The germline V gene has CDR1 SGHVS and CDR2 FNYEAQ. This CDR3 is CASSFRDTDYEQYF. In DNA form, the CDR3 reads TGTGCCAGCAGCTTCCGGGACACTGACTACGAGCAGTACTTC.

The rearrangement uses TRBV23-1 and TRBJ2-7, with 8 bases that match TRBD1. TRBV23-1 is labeled an ORF, and its function is uncertain. V was pared by 5 bases and J by 7 bases, with 7 bases of the junction left unmatched. CDR3 length: 13 amino acids. CDR3 in DNA: TGCGCCAGCAGTTCCCCGACAGGGGCAGAGCAGTACTTC. Its protein product is CASSSPTGAEQYF.

This clone has only one observation. The chain uses TRBV27 and TRBJ1-2; D is ambiguous. The CDR3 spans 17 residues. Germline CDR1 reads MNHEY; CDR2 reads SMNVEV (reference sequence). With 0 bases removed from V and 0 bases from J, the gap between germline ends came to 14 bases. This CDR3 is CASSLSSVGGPNYGYTF. The CDR3 DNA reads TGTGCCAGCAGTTTATCATCCGTGGGAGGTCCTAACTATGGCTACACCTTC.

The rearrangement joins TRBV5-6 to TRBJ2-7, with D tentatively TRBD2 (6 bases). There are 15 residues in the CDR3. Looked up from germline, CDR1 is SGHDT and CDR2 is YYEEEE. Between the trimmed V and J ends, which lost 3 bases and 2 bases, there was a span of 15 bases. The CDR3 loop is CASSCPRDSPYEQYF. CDR3 sequence (DNA): TGTGCCAGCAGCTGCCCCCGGGACTCCCCCTACGAGCAGTACTTC.

This rearrangement joins TRBV9 to TRBJ2-2; D may be TRBD1 (6 bases). The V end lost 2 bases, the J end lost 2 bases, and 7 bases lay between the germline ends. The CDR3 extends over 14 amino acids. The V gene's germline CDR1 is SGDLS and CDR2 YYNGEE. The CDR3 sequence is CASSVGQNTGELFF. CDR3 sequence (DNA): TGTGCCAGCAGCGTGGGACAAAACACCGGGGAGCTGTTTTTT.